This TCR beta chain was recovered during a study of blood T cell repertoires in COVID-19. Study as a whole: COVID-19 samples, acute and convalescent, were from the United States, Italy and Spain. Sources were T cells, B-cell-depleted T cells, or PBMCs; the material itself was cDNA or gDNA.

A remark on this clone: An end of the junction does not agree with germline; a read error may underlie this.

Original data processing: The authors estimated nucleated cell counts from reference gene primer amplification. The repertoire was sequenced with immunoSEQ multiplex PCR; TCRdb's copy has only in-frame clones and lacks some. The V and J calls and clone size are taken from that table; D and trimming were inferred from the DNA. This sample has 110,000 or so clones, with about 85% found just once. The sample was peripheral blood. This receptor was identified in a human donor in a cohort sampled during active COVID-19.

The CDR3 loop reads CASSYRIHQRQHF. CDR3 nucleotide sequence: TGTGCCAGCAGTTACAGGATCCATCAGCGCCAGCATTTT. This rearrangement joins TRBV12-3 or TRBV12-4 to TRBJ1-5, with TRBD1 as a possible D gene (5 bases). CDR3 length: 13 residues.